This TCR beta chain came from a study of circulating and synovial CD4+ cells in juvenile arthritis (dated by TCRdb to the mid-2010s). General notes on the study: Within each patient, the TCRbeta CDR3 repertoires of synovial CD4 T cells, bulk blood CD4 T cells and circulating HLA-DR+ CD4 T cells were compared. Repertoire sequencing aimed to confirm that a circulating synovial-like CD4 T cell subset was enriched in synovial clonotypes. The paper as a whole reports these results and caveats: Overlap with synovium increased with sequencing depth, so measured shared-clonotype fractions likely underestimated the full repertoire overlap. Circulating pathogenic-like lymphocytes clustered together with synovial T cells, and compared with bulk blood, the circulating pathogenic-like lymphocytes shared a substantially higher fraction of CDR3 sequences with synovium. Because T cell genome counts differed by at least an order of magnitude between CPL and bulk blood CD4 samples, sample-size effects were addressed. Compared with bulk blood CD4 repertoires, both the synovial and the circulating pathogenic-like lymphocyte repertoires were less diverse, and some CPL samples were as oligoclonal as synovium. Traditional Vbeta family usage analysis did not detect the difference between circulating pathogenic-like lymphocytes and bulk blood T cells.

Remarks on this clone: This clone's antigen is unknown. A junction boundary mismatches the germline segment, possibly from a read error.

The library was built by means of the immunoSEQ multiplex PCR assay. TCRbeta CDR3 sequencing was carried out by an external provider as a commercial service. The paper's processing steps were these. Productive nucleotide sequences and amino acid sequences obtained through in silico translation were used in the analyses. To equalise sample size, diversity was assessed as Renyi entropy across alpha values by taking the median of 200 repeated subsamples. Pairwise repertoire distance was calculated as one minus the Chao-modified Jaccard index to correct for under-sampling and was used for clustering. Frequency-weighted overlap with synovial clonotypes was computed over 200 sample sizes, 200 draws without replacement each, and reported at the smaller sample's size. TCRdb took over this immuneACCESS table, retaining in-frame rearrangements with V and J assigned. Such tables are incomplete; in checked studies, under half of the missing clones stem from an unresolved V gene, and the remainder is unexplained. The V and J calls and clone size were taken over from that table, and D and trimming were inferred from the DNA. Present in this sample are approximately 16,000 clones, more than 75% of which were seen just once. In total, the top ten clones hold roughly 0.69% of the sample.

The sequenced samples were obtained from patients with active juvenile idiopathic arthritis. Sorting was carried out immediately after cells were thawed, and dead cells were excluded with Live/Dead Fixable Near-IR Stain. The sequenced sample was CD4+ T cells from blood. The origin of this receptor is a human donor with juvenile idiopathic arthritis.

The DNA reads as follows: TGTGCCAGTAGTATAGTGGGCAGGGCCCGCTATGACTACACCTTC. Its product reads: CASSIVGRARYDYTF. Recombination connected TRBV19 to TRBJ1-2; the D gene is perhaps TRBD1, on 5 matching bases. CDR1 is given as LNHDA and CDR2 as SQIVND, both from the germline V gene (reference sequence). Its CDR3 holds 15 amino acids, cysteine through phenylalanine. The retained sequence is limited to the CDR3, 45 bases, with the frame set at the first base.